This passage covers 15 T cell receptor beta chains from one sample sequenced in a study of control samples from healthy donors and cancer patients. The repertoire was sequenced with immunoSEQ multiplex PCR; TCRdb's copy has only in-frame clones and lacks some. Found here are over 85,000 clones, roughly nine tenths of them singletons; the top ten hold 2% to 2.5%. Input material: blood. The receptors were gathered from a woman under 30 in good health.

CDR3 DNA: TGTGCCAGTAGTACTTGGGGCAACACTGAAGCTTTCTTT. Its protein product is CASSTWGNTEAFF. The chain recombines TRBV19 with TRBJ1-1; D may be TRBD1 (5 bases). Trimming removed 4 bases from V and 2 bases from J, with 8 bases in between. The CDR3 contains 13 residues. The germline gives CDR1 LNHDA, CDR2 SQIVND (reference sequence).

V and J are TRBV5-1 and TRBJ1-2; 8 bases match TRBD1. This CDR3 is built from 12 residues. V gave up 4 bases and J gave up 10 bases; unmatched junction bases: 6. Germline CDR1 and CDR2: SGHRS and YFSETQ. In DNA form, the CDR3 reads TGCGCCAGCAGCCCGGACAGGGTGTACTACACCTTC. Its protein is CASSPDRVYYTF. The whole variable domain, filled in from reference TRBV5-1 and TRBJ1-2, reads KAGVTQTPRYLIKTRGQQVTLSCSPISGHRSVSWYQQTPGQGLQFLFEYFSETQRNKGNFPGRFSGRQFSNSRSEMNVSTLELGDSALYLCASSPDRVYYTFGSGTRLTVV.

The rearrangement links TRBV6-6 to TRBJ2-1; D not certain. CDR3 length equals 11 residues. The germline V and J ends were trimmed by 2 bases and 5 bases, with 1 base remaining between them. Looked up from germline, CDR1 is MNHNY and CDR2 is SVGAGI (reference sequence). As DNA, the CDR3 is TGTGCCAGCAGTTACAACAATGAGCAGTTCTTC. Residues: CASSYNNEQFF.

Concerning this clone: In the same sample, other DNA sequences code for this CDR3. The V and J genes are TRBV10-2 and TRBJ2-5; 7 bases are a match to TRBD1. J gave up 5 bases and V 5 bases, and 2 bases lay outside the gene matches. Germline assignment: CDR1 WSHSY and CDR2 SAAADI. This CDR3 region has 12 residues. The CDR3 reads CASSRQGETQYF. CDR3 DNA sequence: TGCGCCAGCAGTCGACAGGGTGAGACCCAGTACTTC.

The chain employs TRBV28 and TRBJ1-4; D may be TRBD1 (6 bases). Germline values: CDR1 MDHEN, CDR2 SYDVKM. V was pared by 3 bases and J by 2 bases, with 10 bases between. CDR3 length equals 15 residues. CDR3 region: CASSFRGATNEKLFF. As DNA, the CDR3 is TGTGCCAGCAGTTTTAGGGGGGCCACTAATGAAAAACTGTTTTTT. Together with reference TRBV28 and TRBJ1-4, the CDR3 gives the full variable domain: DVKVTQSSRYLVKRTGEKVFLECVQDMDHENMFWYRQDPGLGLRLIYFSYDVKMKEKGDIPEGYSVSREKKERFSLILESASTNQTSMYLCASSFRGATNEKLFFGSGTQLSVL.

This CDR3 is CASSNRGRTDTQYF. The DNA for the CDR3 is TGCGCCAGCAGCAACAGGGGGCGCACAGATACGCAGTATTTT. The chain joins TRBV5-1 to TRBJ2-3, with 9 bases fitting TRBD1. Germline V gene lookup returns CDR1 SGHRS and CDR2 YFSETQ. V lost 4 bases and J lost 1; bases outside the gene matches: 1. The CDR3 extends over 14 amino acids.

The chain has TRBV27 and TRBJ2-5, with TRBD2 identical over 9 bases. The CDR3 contains 16 residues. The trim removed 3 bases at V and 0 bases at J, leaving 5 bases unmatched. Germline values: CDR1 MNHEY, CDR2 SMNVEV (reference sequence). CDR3 sequence (DNA): TGTGCCAGCAGTTTCAATCTAGCGGGGTACCAAGAGACCCAGTACTTC. Its translation is CASSFNLAGYQETQYF.

CDR3 sequence: CASSSPHRPNIQYF. For the CDR3, the DNA is TGTGCCAGCAGTTCCCCCCACAGACCAAACATTCAGTACTTC. The genes are TRBV6-2 or TRBV6-3 and TRBJ2-4; no firm D call. The CDR3 is 14 amino acids. The V gene lost 4 bases and the J gene lost 6 bases, with 13 bases spanning the gap. Germline V CDR1 and CDR2: MNHEY, SVGEGT.

The V gene is TRBV24-1, the J gene TRBJ2-1; no definite D call. Trimming took off 4 bases at V and 0 bases at J, with 3 bases between the two ends. The CDR3 extends over 13 amino acids. The germline V gene has CDR1 KGHDR and CDR2 SFDVKD. In nucleotides, the CDR3 is TGTGCCACCAGTGAAAGCTCCTACAATGAGCAGTTCTTC. Its protein is CATSESSYNEQFF.

The chain employs TRBV9 and TRBJ2-1; 12 bases map to TRBD2. The germline V gene encodes CDR1 SGDLS and CDR2 YYNGEE. CDR3 length equals 16 residues. The V gene end was trimmed by 1 base and the J gene end by 10 bases; junction bases not matched to a gene: 9. CDR3: CASSVLTSGGAWEQFF. Here the CDR3 DNA reads TGTGCCAGCAGCGTACTGACTAGCGGGGGTGCATGGGAGCAGTTCTTC.

This sequence joins TRBV6-5 and TRBJ2-1; 7 bases agree with TRBD2. Germline CDR1 and CDR2: MNHEY and SVGAGI. This CDR3 has 14 residues. The V and J ends lost 6 bases and 8 bases, in that order; junction bases with no gene match: 10. CDR3 region: CASSEVGGAYEQFF. CDR3 DNA: TGTGCCAGCAGCGAGGTGGGAGGGGCCTATGAGCAGTTCTTC.

This chain links TRBV30 with TRBJ2-6; the D gene is possibly TRBD2 (5 bases). CDR3 length: 18 residues. Germline assignment: CDR1 GTSNPN and CDR2 SVGIG (reference sequence). V gave up 0 bases and J gave up 4 bases, with 19 bases separating them. Here the CDR3 DNA reads TGTGCCTGGAGTGTAGAGGGCCAACCCTTGTGGGGGGCCAACGTCCTGACTTTC. It yields the protein CAWSVEGQPLWGANVLTF.

V usage is TRBV10-3 and J usage is TRBJ2-7; 7 bases match TRBD1. V was pared by 4 bases and J by 2 bases, with 5 bases of the junction left unmatched. Germline V lookup: CDR1 ENHRY, CDR2 SYGVKD. There are 14 residues in the CDR3. The CDR3 sequence: CAISGRDSTYEQYF. The CDR3 region has the DNA TGTGCCATCAGTGGTAGGGACAGCACCTACGAGCAGTACTTC.

This clone was detected only a few times. This sequence joins TRBV7-6 and TRBJ2-7; D is unclear. The V gene lost 1 base and the J gene lost 0 bases, with 7 bases spanning the gap. Germline V gene lookup returns CDR1 SGHVS and CDR2 FNYEAQ. The CDR3 runs 14 residues. The CDR3 spells CASSLDGASYEQYF. The CDR3 DNA reads as TGTGCCAGCAGCTTAGATGGAGCCTCCTACGAGCAGTACTTC.

This clone was picked up one time. As DNA, the CDR3 is TGTGCCACTACCCCGCGAAGTTACACTGAAGCTTTCTTT. Translating gives CATTPRSYTEAFF. The gene calls are TRBV10-3 and TRBJ1-1; D is unclear. V lost 10 bases and J lost 3, with 15 bases in between. This CDR3 has 13 amino acids. CDR1 is ENHRY, CDR2 SYGVKD, per germline.